This T cell receptor beta chain was identified during a study of graft-versus-host responses after intestinal transplantation. Study background: Among the recipients, all got anti-thymocyte globulin induction and then tacrolimus and steroids for about three years. General observations from the study: Clonal ratios of graft-versus-host to host-versus-graft in allografts were high for patients exhibiting graft-donor T cell macrochimerism. Levels of circulating GvH clones at their peak were associated with early post-transplant HvG declines. Analysis identified GvH clones in recipient marrow, with some appearing first in ileum or blood.

Intraepithelial and lamina propria lymphocytes were released after the graft tissue was processed. Generated by immunoSEQ multiplex PCR, the TCRdb table keeps only in-frame clones and is missing some. This table holds roughly 23,000 clones, around 81% found once. This clone was counted a few times. Its antigen is as yet unknown. The clonotype originates from a human patient who received an intestinal transplant, so some T cells may come from the graft donor. This material consisted of ileum tissue, taken 12 days after intestinal transplant.

The CDR3 nucleotides read TGTGCCAGCGGGACAGGGGGTTCCGAGCAGTACTTC. This gives the protein CASGTGGSEQYF. The rearrangement joins TRBV6-1 to TRBJ2-7, with 11 nucleotides matching TRBD1. Unmatched junction bases numbered 3, after V lost 8 bases and J lost 6 bases. The CDR3 is made up of 12 amino acids. Germline V lookup: CDR1 MNHNS, CDR2 SASEGT.